What follows describes a single TCR beta chain. Antigen specificity is unknown. The entry originates in a study of T cell repertoires in cytomegalovirus infection. Study background: It can be stated that public TCR beta signatures indicated CMV infection as well as a matching HLA type.

In TCRdb, the reads were re-called with MiXCR into one record per CDR3 protein. The sample lists around 280,000 distinct CDR3 sequences, 12% to 15% occurring once. General study findings and limits: Summed frequency of shared TCR beta families picked out CMV carriers who also had the relevant HLA. It was HLA-C-restricted CMV-specific TCR beta clonotypes that dominated the response ex vivo.

V dropped 6 bases and J dropped 4 bases, with 22 bases sitting between them. Germline lookup yields CDR1 DFQATT and CDR2 SNEGSKA (reference sequence). The CDR3 is 16 residues long. The clonotype was recovered from a human donor in good health (CMV status not recorded). Some clones in this sample may be carry-over from other donors' samples. Sample: PBMCs. The rearrangement joins TRBV20-1 to TRBJ2-1; the D is unclear. CDR3 DNA sequence: TGCAGTGCCACAGTAGGCCGAGCGATGGGGTACAATGAGCAGTTCTTC. Amino acids: CSATVGRAMGYNEQFF.